This TCR beta chain was sequenced during a study of cytotoxic CD8 clonotypes in ibrutinib-treated CLL. At the level of the study: Sample averages reached 255,043 productive templates and 85,000 to 100,000 productive rearrangements. Overall study results and limits: Rare overall, public clonotypes shrank or held steady under therapy.

On this clone: Its antigen is currently unknown.

V was clipped by 0 bases and J by 5 bases; unmatched bases: 14. The CDR3 spans 18 residues. Germline assignment: CDR1 SGHKS and CDR2 YYEKEE (reference sequence). Measured with immunoSEQ multiplex PCR; TCRdb has only the in-frame clones, and not every one. The sample gives approximately 340,000 clones, about 64% of which show up once; approximately 6% is in the top ten. The sequence was collected from a human donor with chronic lymphocytic leukemia. The input for sequencing was PBMCs, taken after 36 months of ibrutinib treatment. The gene calls are TRBV5-5 and TRBJ2-1; 7 nucleotides align to TRBD2. The CDR3 coding sequence is TGTGCCAGCAGCTTGGAACCTGTCGGCGGGAGCCCGAACAATGAGCAGTTCTTC. This sequence encodes CASSLEPVGGSPNNEQFF.